This TCR beta chain was identified during a study of a mutant IDH1 vaccine in newly diagnosed glioma. The germline V gene encodes CDR1 MNHEY and CDR2 SVGAGI. The CDR3 extends over 15 amino acids. V gave up 2 bases and J gave up 2 bases, with 12 bases separating them. There are many counts of this clone. What it binds is unknown. Time point given: week 35, safety follow-up. Every vaccination contained 300 ug of the mutant IDH1 20-mer peptide and was paired with topical imiquimod. New IDH1-mutant, ATRX-lost WHO grade 3 or 4 astrocytomas occurred in donors. Overall study results and limits: Approximately 93% of patients showed vaccine-induced immune responses across multiple MHC alleles. Variations in leading peripheral T cell clonotypes appeared to have no connection with pseudoprogression.

Repertoires were generated with immunoSEQ multiplex PCR, while TCRdb's copy carries only in-frame clones and drops some. The sample carries tens of thousands of clones, roughly 79% recorded once. This clonotype was sampled from a man in his forties with glioma. The source was PBMCs, collected from a glioma patient whose treatment included an IDH1 peptide vaccine. The chain combines TRBV6-5 with TRBJ1-2; tentatively, D is TRBD1 (5 bases). The CDR3 spells CASSYDSYLNYGYTF. In DNA form, the CDR3 reads TGTGCCAGCAGTTACGACAGCTATTTGAACTATGGCTACACCTTC.